What follows describes a single T cell receptor (beta chain). Its antigen remains undetermined. Per-base quality was not reported, and no clone a single base away is much larger than it. Each donor gave one peripheral blood draw, around 0.12 L on average, collected into heparinised tubes. A BD FACSAria II and a panel including CD45RO, CCR7, CD25, CD127, CD95 and CD27 were used to sort naive, central memory, regulatory and stem cell-like memory CD4+ T cells. Every sorted population had a purity above 98%. PBMCs were isolated right away by Lymphoprep density gradient centrifugation and were stained directly, without culture. So that batch effects would be minimized, each experiment stained and sorted samples in pairs, pairing one healthy donor with one patient. The High Capacity cDNA Reverse Transcription Kit was used to reverse transcribe all of the isolated RNA, meaning that expressed TCRB transcripts were what got sequenced. Deep immunoSEQ sequencing was performed on naive, central memory and regulatory T cell samples, with an average of roughly 3.3 million total reads per sample. After sorted cells were lysed in RLT buffer, RNA was extracted with DNase-treated RNeasy Micro or Mini kits, with the choice depending on cell number. To prevent cross-contamination, every cell subset was processed on its own, while patient and healthy donor samples were processed together. The immunoSEQ multiplex PCR was used to amplify TCRB sequences from cDNA, yielding 87-bp fragments that span the CDR3 region. Sequencing of the amplicons was performed on the Illumina HiSeq platform. The study's own analysis went as follows. PCR bias was computationally corrected using synthetic template baselines, reads within Hamming distance 2 were collapsed, and singletons that could not be merged were discarded. Reads were aligned to IMGT to assign V, D and J genes, CDR3 length, and insertions or deletions at six rearrangement sites. Within each subset, clonotype counts were normalized to the number of sorted cells before true diversity and Gini coefficients were calculated with the tcR R package. Repertoire sharing was quantified using the overlap coefficient calculated on TCRB nucleotide sequences. TCRdb provides this immuneACCESS table in a form limited to in-frame rearrangements. Some clones are lacking; in checked studies, under half of them reflect an unresolved V gene, and why the rest are absent is not known. The V and J calls and clone size are taken from that table; D and trimming were inferred from the DNA. The sample table holds 15,000 to 17,000 clones, of which more than 60% were seen once. The leading ten clones occupy roughly 2.5% of the sample.

The source of the sample is a study of beta chain features in type 1 diabetes (dated by TCRdb to the late 2010s). Looking at the study overall: No differences in mean age, gender distribution, total cell number or subset yield were found between patients and healthy donors. Whereas all 28 donors provided naive and central memory subsets, regulatory and stem cell-like memory subsets were isolated from just 8 patients and roughly 8 healthy donors. A total of approximately 110,000,000 sorted cells were examined across all samples, and a strong correlation was observed between cell number per subset and RNA yield. In the study, recently diagnosed type 1 diabetes patients and matched healthy donors were compared on the TCRB repertoires of their sorted circulating CD4+ T cell subsets. Broader findings and caveats from the paper: A moderate but significant shortening of TCRB CDR3 length was observed in type 1 diabetes patients in all four CD4+ subsets. Shorter templates might be favored by PCR, yet because patient and control samples were amplified and corrected together, any such skew would affect both groups equally. Naive, central memory and regulatory TCRB repertoires appeared more similar among patients than among healthy donors. HLA sub-analyses involved small numbers of individuals, so any influence of HLA type on TCRB rearrangement remained unresolved. Fewer insertions and more nucleotide deletions at VDJ recombination sites were observed in patients with type 1 diabetes, implying thymic rearrangement abnormalities. Because cDNA rather than genomic DNA was sequenced, highly expressing activated cells could have been over-represented, although no difference in activation and CD3 levels was found between groups.

V is shortened by 4 bases, J by 5 bases, and the region joining them spans 5 bases. Based on the germline V gene, the CDR1 and CDR2 sequences are SGHRS and YFSETQ. The CDR3, cysteine through phenylalanine, is 11 amino acids long. Of the read, only the CDR3 DNA is kept; its 33 bases are in frame from base 1. Recombination connected TRBV5-1 to TRBJ2-3; the D gene is unclear. Sequences were obtained from Tregs from blood. What the cell subset or site label conveys for this sample: regulatory CD4+ T cells. The origin of this receptor is a man between 25 and 39 years old with type 1 diabetes. The DNA sequence is as follows: TGCGCCAGCAGCGGCCGAGATACGCAGTATTTT. This translates into CASSGRDTQYF.